These T cell receptor beta chains were read from a single sample in a study of CD8+ T cells in alopecia areata. Repertoires were generated with immunoSEQ multiplex PCR, while TCRdb's copy carries only in-frame clones and drops some. Among over 150,000 clones listed, 56% were seen once. Sequenced input: CD8+ T cells sorted from blood. Receptor source: a human donor in good health. CDR3s include the opening cysteine and the closing phenylalanine or tryptophan. The order of the fields is J gene, D gene, V gene, clone size, CDR3 protein, CDR3 DNA. The D gene is left open where the match is weak. Size values are once, few and many counts, or a class for expanded clones, and some rows have none.

J: TRBJ1-1
D: -
V: TRBV7-9
size: -
CDR3: CASSLVAVENTEAFF
DNA: TGTGCCAGCAGCTTAGTAGCGGTGGAGAACACTGAAGCTTTCTTT

J: TRBJ2-1
D: TRBD2
V: TRBV7-9
size: few
CDR3: CASSLGEAGGRYEQFF
DNA: TGTGCCAGCAGCTTAGGGGAAGCGGGGGGGCGGTATGAGCAGTTCTTC

J: TRBJ2-5
D: TRBD1
V: TRBV7-8
size: -
CDR3: CASSLGQGAGETQYF
DNA: TGTGCCAGCAGCTTAGGACAGGGGGCGGGGGAGACCCAGTACTTC

J: TRBJ2-7
D: -
V: TRBV15
size: -
CDR3: CATSRAATSSYEQYF
DNA: TGTGCCACCAGCAGAGCAGCGACAAGCTCCTACGAGCAGTACTTC

J: TRBJ2-1
D: TRBD1
V: TRBV4-1
size: -
CDR3: CASSPAGGLHEQFF
DNA: TGCGCCAGCAGCCCAGCAGGGGGCCTCCATGAGCAGTTCTTC

J: TRBJ1-1
D: TRBD1
V: TRBV5-6
size: -
CDR3: CASSVGTGSEAFF
DNA: TGTGCCAGCAGCGTCGGGACAGGGAGTGAAGCTTTCTTT

J: TRBJ2-3
D: TRBD1
V: TRBV29-1
size: -
CDR3: CSVAGTVSTDTQYF
DNA: TGCAGCGTGGCCGGGACAGTTAGCACAGATACGCAGTATTTT

J: TRBJ2-3
D: -
V: TRBV10-3
size: few
CDR3: CAISEGQASTDTQYF
DNA: TGTGCCATCAGTGAGGGGCAGGCCAGCACAGATACGCAGTATTTT

J: TRBJ2-7
D: TRBD1
V: TRBV29-1
size: -
CDR3: CSTSGTDYEQYF
DNA: TGCAGCACTTCCGGGACAGACTACGAGCAGTACTTC

J: TRBJ2-7
D: TRBD1
V: TRBV27
size: once
CDR3: CASSLSTGGAYEQYF
DNA: TGTGCCAGCAGTTTATCGACAGGGGGGGCCTACGAGCAGTACTTC

J: TRBJ2-3
D: -
V: TRBV7-2
size: few
CDR3: CASSLAAGRGDTQYF
DNA: TGTGCCAGCAGCTTAGCCGCGGGCCGGGGAGATACGCAGTATTTT

J: TRBJ2-7
D: -
V: TRBV2
size: few
CDR3: CASSLDPYEQYF
DNA: TGTGCCAGCAGCTTGGACCCCTACGAGCAGTACTTC

J: TRBJ1-5
D: -
V: TRBV2
size: -
CDR3: CASSEWTAILTQPQHF
DNA: TGTGCCAGCAGTGAATGGACAGCCATACTTACACAGCCCCAGCATTTT

J: TRBJ1-2
D: TRBD1
V: TRBV5-1
size: -
CDR3: CASSLVRTGGDGYTF
DNA: TGCGCCAGCAGCTTGGTACGGACAGGGGGCGATGGCTACACCTTC

J: TRBJ2-5
D: -
V: TRBV6-5
size: -
CDR3: CASSYGLQETQYF
DNA: TGTGCCAGCAGTTACGGACTCCAAGAGACCCAGTACTTC

J: TRBJ2-4
D: TRBD2
V: TRBV9
size: -
CDR3: CASSGAGRNIQYF
DNA: TGTGCCAGCAGCGGAGCCGGGAGGAACATTCAGTACTTC

J: TRBJ1-2
D: -
V: TRBV9
size: once
CDR3: CASSVVDRHGYTF
DNA: TGTGCCAGCAGCGTAGTTGACAGGCATGGCTACACCTTC